The present entry profiles one TCR beta chain with its context. This clone's antigen is unknown. It has no much larger one-base neighbor in the sample; base qualities were not kept. This sample was taken from a study of T-cell reconstitution after alpha-beta-depleted transplantation in children (dated by TCRdb to 2016 to 2017). Describing the broader study: Using TCR repertoire profiling, the study quantitatively followed how T-cell immune reconstitution unfolded in children after TCRalphabeta/CD19-depleted allogeneic hematopoietic cell transplantation. Overall study outcomes, separate from this receptor: In some patients, high TCRbeta diversity at day 60 was attributed to recipient T cells and intrathymic progenitors that had survived conditioning. The frequencies of hyperexpanded clones fell over the following months, and after one year, T-cell counts and TCRbeta diversity were mostly attributed to newly produced T cells. About two months after transplant, the apparently early recovery of alphabetaT-cell counts reportedly depended on just several hundred clones that had expanded rapidly and came from non-depleted graft cells.

Libraries were prepared through PCR. Sequencing used an Illumina HiSeq 2500. TCR libraries were prepared with molecular barcoding, using unique molecular identifiers to normalize TCRbeta repertoire quantification. TCRdb reworked the public reads: Q25 trimming with fastp, MiXCR clone assembly, productive beta chains retained. Each record represents a unique CDR3 protein, reported with the most common genes and DNA among its rows. The table for this sample lists a few hundred thousand distinct CDR3 sequences; around 20% of them were counted only once. The ten largest clonotypes hold roughly 11% of the sample. The CDR3, cysteine through phenylalanine, is 19 amino acids long. CDR3 DNA only is kept here, 57 bases in frame from base 1. CDR1 and CDR2 were assigned from the germline V gene as SQVTM and ANQGSEA. The junction shows trimming of 1 base on V and 4 bases on J, and the gene matches do not reach 18 bases of it.

The sample's treatment or condition label, decoded: allogeneic hematopoietic cell transplantation with graft depleted of TCRalphabeta T cells and CD19 B cells. TCRalphabeta/CD19-depleted allogeneic hematopoietic cell grafts were given to the transplant recipients, all of whom were children. This sequence uses TRBV29-1 and TRBJ1-2; the central 10 bases match TRBD1. The source was PBMCs, mostly from graft donor cells, collected 180 days after TCRalphabeta/CD19-depleted stem cell transplant. This receptor was taken from a male patient aged 10 to 17 who had a stem cell transplant for acute lymphoblastic leukemia, so the T cells may come from the graft donor. The sequenced DNA: TGCAGCGTTGAAGTAGGGGACAGGGGTCTGAGAGGCCCTCCCTATGGCTACACCTTC. Its translation is CSVEVGDRGLRGPPYGYTF.